The text below deals with one T cell receptor (beta chain). Using RNA template, CDR3s of TCR alpha and beta were amplified with iRepertoire arm-PCR. Tissue mRNA or PBMC total RNA, about 90-400 ng, went into one-step reverse transcription and amplification. TCRdb fed the multiplex PCR reads into MiXCR, producing one record per CDR3 protein. This sample carries about 110,000 distinct CDR3 sequences, 25% of them seen once, and the ten largest clones take 35%. From germline, CDR1 is SGHDT and CDR2 YYEEEE. Unmatched junction bases numbered 7, after V lost 1 base and J lost 6 bases. This CDR3 region has 15 residues. The sample belongs to a study of glioma-infiltrating T cells.

The rearrangement links TRBV5-6 to TRBJ2-1; 7 bases align to TRBD2. This TCR derives from a human donor with low-grade glioma or glioblastoma, undergoing nonglioma brain surgery, or in good health (not recorded which). The sample was glioma tissue, nonneoplastic brain tissue, or PBMCs (not recorded which). CDR3 nucleotides: TGTGCCAGCAGCTTGACTGGCGGGGGATTCAATGAGCAGTTCTTC. This translates into CASSLTGGGFNEQFF.